This T cell receptor beta chain is from a study of regulatory T cells in long-lasting Graves disease. At the level of the study: The criterion for persistent Graves' disease was over 5 years of antithyroid drugs with positive TSH receptor antibodies. General study findings and limits: Favoring TRBV28, TRBJ1-2 and TRBJ2-5 was a feature seen in persistent disease.

Deletions cut 0 bases from V and 11 bases from J, with 16 bases between. The CDR3 consists of 14 residues. Germline V lookup: CDR1 MNHEY, CDR2 SVGAGI. Sequencing libraries for TCR beta were prepared with iRepertoire HTBI primers and Arm-PCR of CDR3 regions. In the source study's methods: In the combined samples, approximately 64 TRBV and under 15 TRBJ segments were identified. MiXCR, run by TCRdb on the multiplex PCR reads, gives a single entry per CDR3 protein. TCRdb, rather than the study authors, made the V and J calls. The sample lists a few hundred thousand distinct CDR3 sequences; approximately 22% were seen once. Described time point: persistent/refractory GD, antithyroid drugs over 5 years with positive TRAb. From PBMCs, RNA was extracted and then used to make the TCR library. Per American Thyroid Association guidelines, Graves' disease was diagnosed. This clonotype was picked up many times. What it recognizes is unknown.

Here the sequenced sample was peripheral blood mononuclear cells (PBMCs), taken when the disease was refractory, from a patient treated with antithyroid drugs. The receptor was isolated from a female donor with Graves disease. The chain combines TRBV6-5 with TRBJ1-1; perhaps TRBD1 as D (5 bases). The CDR3 DNA reads as TGTGCCAGCAGTTACTCGGGGGGGTCAGACTGGGCTTTCTTT. It translates to CASSYSGGSDWAFF.